These 27 T cell receptor beta chains share one sample of origin, sequenced in a study of CD4 T cells in relation to SARS-CoV-2 and coronaviruses. Sequencing used immunoSEQ multiplex PCR; TCRdb keeps in-frame clones, though not all of them. The sample records tens of thousands of clones, approximately 88% being singletons. The source material was memory CD4+ T cells from PBMCs. These receptors were collected from an adult with COVID-19.

This chain connects TRBV18 to TRBJ2-1, with 10 positions matching TRBD2. CDR3 size: 14 residues. V trimming: 6 bases; J trimming: 4 bases; junction bases outside the gene matches: 3. Germline lookup yields CDR1 KGHSH and CDR2 LQKENI. This CDR3 is CASSQAGGYNEQFF. In DNA form, the CDR3 reads TGTGCCAGCTCCCAAGCGGGGGGGTACAATGAGCAGTTCTTC.

The chain combines TRBV2 with TRBJ2-4, with D perhaps TRBD1 or TRBD2 (5 bases each). The CDR3 runs to 15 residues. The V gene lost 4 bases and the J gene lost 2 bases, with 12 bases spanning the gap. The V gene's germline CDR1 is SNHLY and CDR2 FYNNEI. CDR3 region: CASSVDGAPKNIQYF. For the CDR3, the DNA is TGTGCCAGCAGTGTGGACGGGGCCCCCAAAAACATTCAGTACTTC.

The V call is TRBV7-2, the J call TRBJ2-2; possibly TRBD2 for D (7 bases). V was clipped by 5 bases and J by 6 bases, with 19 bases between them. The CDR3 extends over 16 amino acids. In germline, CDR1 is SGHTA, CDR2 FQGNSA. Written as DNA, the CDR3 is TGTGCCAGCAGCCAGGCGGGGGCAGCGGCATCCGGGGAGCTGTTTTTT. This gives the protein CASSQAGAAASGELFF.

The chain couples TRBV7-2 to TRBJ2-5, with 11 bases lining up with TRBD2. The germline CDR1 and CDR2 sequences are SGHTA and FQGNSA. The CDR3 spans 17 residues. The J segment lost 3 bases and the V segment lost 4 bases, leaving 10 bases of the junction unmatched. CDR3 in amino acids: CASSSTSGAGVKETQYF. CDR3 DNA sequence: TGTGCCAGCAGCTCGACTAGCGGGGCGGGTGTGAAAGAGACCCAGTACTTC.

The chain uses TRBV10-3 and TRBJ2-3; 9 bases are shared with TRBD1. CDR3 length: 15 amino acids. Germline-derived CDR1 and CDR2 are ENHRY and SYGVKD. The J segment lost 0 bases and the V segment lost 5 bases, leaving 3 bases of the junction unmatched. The CDR3 reads CAISSTGGSTDTQYF. The CDR3 DNA sequence: TGTGCCATCAGTTCGACAGGGGGGAGCACAGATACGCAGTATTTT.

This chain joins TRBV19 and TRBJ1-1; possibly TRBD1 for D (6 bases). The ends were cut back, 6 bases at V and 2 bases at J, with 16 bases in the middle. Germline CDR1 is LNHDA and CDR2 is SQIVND (reference sequence). CDR3 size: 15 residues. CDR3 nucleotides: TGTGCCAGTAGGACGTCGACAGGAGACAACACTGAAGCTTTCTTT. It yields the protein CASRTSTGDNTEAFF.

The rearrangement uses TRBV19 and TRBJ1-4; a weak D match, TRBD1 (6 bases). Germline V gene sequence: CDR1 LNHDA, CDR2 SQIVND (reference sequence). The CDR3 consists of 15 residues. V gave up 4 bases and J gave up 8 bases, with 17 bases separating them. The CDR3 sequence is CASSTGWGAGEKLFF. The CDR3, as DNA: TGTGCCAGTAGTACCGGCTGGGGGGCGGGGGAAAAACTGTTTTTT.

This clone was observed a few times. The chain is built from TRBV9 and TRBJ2-5; possibly TRBD2 for D (7 bases). This CDR3 contains 16 residues. Trimming left V 0 bases short and J 5 bases short, with 17 bases between. Germline loops: CDR1 SGDLS, CDR2 YYNGEE. For the CDR3, the DNA is TGTGCCAGCAGCGTAGGGAACGGGGGGCGCGGTGAGACCCAGTACTTC. Translation: CASSVGNGGRGETQYF.

V and J are TRBV4-1 and TRBJ2-7, with D unclear. The germline V gene has CDR1 MGHRA and CDR2 YSYEKL. CDR3 length: 13 residues. The V gene lost 3 bases and the J gene lost 6 bases, with 12 bases spanning the gap. The CDR3 spells CASSHDPWGEQYF. CDR3 nucleotide sequence: TGCGCCAGCAGCCACGATCCATGGGGCGAGCAGTACTTC.

The rearrangement links TRBV18 to TRBJ1-1, with 7 bases identical to TRBD1. Germline values: CDR1 KGHSH, CDR2 LQKENI. V was clipped by 6 bases and J by 0 bases; unmatched bases: 16. This CDR3 has 18 amino acids. Here the CDR3 reads CASSPNRRGAGVNTEAFF. Here the CDR3 DNA reads TGTGCCAGCTCCCCAAACCGCAGGGGGGCGGGGGTGAACACTGAAGCTTTCTTT.

The gene calls are TRBV7-2 and TRBJ1-3; 8 bases align to TRBD1. The CDR3 runs to 16 residues. CDR1 SGHTA and CDR2 FQGNSA come from the germline V gene. The V segment lost 1 base and the J segment 6 bases; nucleotides outside the gene matches: 8. Written as DNA, the CDR3 is TGTGCCAGCAGCTTAGATGCGGGACAGGCATCAAACACCATATATTTT. Protein: CASSLDAGQASNTIYF.

This chain uses TRBV7-9 with TRBJ1-2; D remains ambiguous. The V gene lost 0 bases and the J gene lost 0 bases, with 8 bases spanning the gap. The germline V gene encodes CDR1 SEHNR and CDR2 FQNEAQ (reference sequence). This CDR3 is 15 amino acids long. As DNA, the CDR3 is TGTGCCAGCAGCTTAGCCTCCGGGACTAACTATGGCTACACCTTC. The encoded protein is CASSLASGTNYGYTF.

The J gene is TRBJ2-7, the V gene TRBV7-2; D may match TRBD1 or TRBD2 (5 bases each). This CDR3 spans 14 amino acids. V shed 4 bases and J shed 5 bases, with 15 bases lying between them. The germline CDR1 and CDR2 sequences are SGHTA and FQGNSA. CDR3 sequence reads: CASSWDAYLDEQYF. The CDR3, as DNA: TGTGCCAGCAGCTGGGACGCCTATCTCGACGAGCAGTACTTC.

The J gene is TRBJ2-7, the V gene TRBV6-5; either TRBD1 or TRBD2 may fit D (6 bases each). In germline, CDR1 is MNHEY, CDR2 SVGAGI. The V end lost 10 bases, the J end lost 7 bases, and 14 bases lay between the germline ends. This CDR3 contains 11 residues. Here the CDR3 DNA reads TGTGCCACCCGGGGGCAGGCGGAGCAGTACTTC. Its translation: CATRGQAEQYF.

V gene TRBV7-9 combines with J gene TRBJ1-1, with unresolved D. Germline V lookup: CDR1 SEHNR, CDR2 FQNEAQ (reference sequence). This CDR3 spans 15 amino acids. Trimming left V 4 bases short and J 2 bases short, with 14 bases between. The CDR3 DNA sequence: TGTGCCAGCAGCTATCGAGGGAACGCTAACACTGAAGCTTTCTTT. Amino acids: CASSYRGNANTEAFF.

CDR3 nucleotides: TGTGCCAGCAGCTCCCGACAGGGGGCCTCCCAAGAGACCCAGTACTTC. This codes for CASSSRQGASQETQYF. The chain links TRBV11-3 to TRBJ2-5, with TRBD1 identical over 10 bases. V shed 4 bases, J shed 1 base, and the junction held 6 bases outside the gene matches. CDR1 and CDR2 from the germline V gene are SGHNT and YENEEA. The length of the CDR3 is 16 residues.

The chain uses TRBV18 and TRBJ2-3, with D unclear. Trimming shortened V by 6 bases and J by 4 bases, and 11 bases separated the two germline ends. The CDR3 loop spans 13 amino acids. The germline gives CDR1 KGHSH, CDR2 LQKENI. This CDR3 reads CASSSEGPDTQYF. CDR3 DNA sequence: TGTGCCAGCTCGTCAGAAGGCCCAGATACGCAGTATTTT. The full variable domain, its missing parts supplied by reference TRBV18 and TRBJ2-3, is NAGVMQNPRHLVRRRGQEARLRCSPMKGHSHVYWYRQLPEEGLKFMVYLQKENIIDESGMPKERFSAEFPKEGPSILRIQQVVRGDSAAYFCASSSEGPDTQYFGPGTRLTVL.

V is TRBV9 and J is TRBJ2-2; no clear D. Germline V gives CDR1 SGDLS, CDR2 YYNGEE. The germline V and J ends were trimmed by 0 bases and 5 bases, with 8 bases remaining between them. CDR3 length: 14 residues. The CDR3 sequence is CASSVETTTGELFF. CDR3 nucleotides: TGTGCCAGCAGCGTAGAAACGACTACCGGGGAGCTGTTTTTT.

The chain carries TRBV19 and TRBJ2-2; perhaps TRBD1 as D (5 bases). Trimming removed 6 bases at V and 6 bases at J, with 11 bases between. The CDR3 covers 13 residues. The germline CDR1 and CDR2 sequences are LNHDA and SQIVND (reference sequence). CDR3 loop: CASRDQGSGELFF. CDR3 sequence (DNA): TGTGCCAGTAGGGATCAGGGTTCCGGGGAGCTGTTTTTT.

The J gene is TRBJ2-7, the V gene TRBV7-6; 8 bases agree with TRBD1. CDR1 SGHVS and CDR2 FNYEAQ come from the germline V gene. The CDR3 covers 15 residues. Trimming cost V 5 bases and J 1 base; bases outside gene matches: 7. The CDR3 is CASSAQQGGSYEQYF. DNA of the CDR3: TGTGCCAGCAGCGCGCAACAGGGGGGATCCTACGAGCAGTACTTC.

This clone was counted a single time. This sequence joins TRBV11-3 and TRBJ2-1; 9 bases map to TRBD2. CDR1 and CDR2 (germline): SGHNT, YENEEA. CDR3 length: 17 residues. V shed 4 bases and J 8 bases; nucleotides not matched to a gene: 15. In DNA form, the CDR3 reads TGTGCCAGCAGCTCCCAGGTGGGGCGGGGGGGCCGCGATGAGCAGTTCTTC. It translates to CASSSQVGRGGRDEQFF.

This chain connects TRBV7-2 to TRBJ1-6; no definite D call. The length of the CDR3 is 12 residues. The germline CDR1 and CDR2 sequences are SGHTA and FQGNSA. Trimming stripped 2 bases from V and 6 bases from J, with 2 bases between. The CDR3, as DNA: TGTGCCAGCAGCTTAAGTAATTCACCCCTCCACTTT. This sequence encodes CASSLSNSPLHF.

The chain couples TRBV5-1 to TRBJ2-6; TRBD1 is a possible D gene (6 bases). The V end was cut by 0 bases, the J end by 0 bases, with 10 bases between. Germline CDR1 and CDR2: SGHRS and YFSETQ. The CDR3 sequence is 17 residues long. CDR3 sequence: CASSLEQGFSGANVLTF. In nucleotides, the CDR3 is TGCGCCAGCAGCTTGGAACAGGGATTCTCTGGGGCCAACGTCCTGACTTTC. Variable domain in full (rest from reference TRBV5-1 and TRBJ2-6): KAGVTQTPRYLIKTRGQQVTLSCSPISGHRSVSWYQQTPGQGLQFLFEYFSETQRNKGNFPGRFSGRQFSNSRSEMNVSTLELGDSALYLCASSLEQGFSGANVLTFGAGSRLTVL.

The CDR3 coding sequence is TGTGCCACCAGGCAGGATGAGAATCAGCCCCAGCATTTT. Its translation: CATRQDENQPQHF. The J gene is TRBJ1-5, the V gene TRBV24-1; D ambiguous. The CDR3 sequence is 13 residues long. In germline, CDR1 is KGHDR, CDR2 SFDVKD. The V gene lost 7 bases and the J gene lost 4 bases, with 10 bases spanning the gap.

This chain links TRBV9 with TRBJ2-5; 12 bases align to TRBD2. The CDR3 is 15 residues long. The germline V gene encodes CDR1 SGDLS and CDR2 YYNGEE. Unmatched junction bases numbered 2, after V lost 1 base and J lost 4 bases. The DNA of the CDR3 is TGTGCCAGCAGCGTAACTAGCGGGGGGTTAGAGACCCAGTACTTC. It yields the protein CASSVTSGGLETQYF.

This clone was picked up a small number of times. The genes are TRBV5-1 and TRBJ1-3, with a possible D match to TRBD1 (6 bases). There are 16 residues in the CDR3. The ends were cut back, 2 bases at V and 2 bases at J, with 14 bases in the middle. Germline-derived CDR1 and CDR2 are SGHRS and YFSETQ. The CDR3 region has the DNA TGCGCCAGCAGCTTTACCTTGGCAGGGGCTGGAAACACCATATATTTT. This encodes CASSFTLAGAGNTIYF.

The V gene is TRBV11-2, the J gene TRBJ2-5, with 9 bases identical to TRBD1. This CDR3 has 15 residues. From germline, CDR1 is SGHAT and CDR2 FQNNGV. The V gene end was trimmed by 5 bases and the J gene end by 5 bases; junction bases not matched to a gene: 9. The CDR3 spells CASSQQGALGETQYF. The DNA for the CDR3 is TGTGCCAGCAGCCAACAGGGGGCGCTGGGGGAGACCCAGTACTTC.